A selection of T cell receptor beta chains follows, all from one sample in a study of blood T cell repertoires in COVID-19. Assay used: immunoSEQ multiplex PCR; TCRdb lists only in-frame clones, some missing. The data show about 370,000 clones, 80% to 90% seen once. Material for sequencing was peripheral blood. These TCRs come from a woman in her twenties or thirties with COVID-19, enrolled during active disease. The CDR3 runs from the conserved cysteine through the conserved F or W. The D gene is left open where the match is weak. The size field is filled for only some rows; it gives once, few, many or a size class.

d_gene	v_gene	j_gene	abundance	CDR3aa	CDR3nt
TRBD1	TRBV7-2	TRBJ2-7	NA	CASSLALGTVYEQYF	TGTGCCAGCAGCTTAGCGCTCGGGACAGTCTACGAGCAGTACTTC
NA	TRBV21-1	TRBJ2-3	NA	CASSKEQGAADTQYF	TGTGCCAGCAGCAAAGAACAGGGGGCGGCAGATACGCAGTATTTT
TRBD1	TRBV6-5	TRBJ1-5	NA	CASRPPGGAGQPQHF	TGTGCCAGCAGGCCACCAGGGGGCGCGGGTCAGCCCCAGCATTTT
NA	TRBV28	TRBJ2-2	NA	CASSFPEAEMNTGELFF	TGTGCCAGCAGTTTCCCAGAAGCGGAGATGAACACCGGGGAGCTGTTTTTT
NA	TRBV6-5	TRBJ2-5	NA	CASSHRAAEETQYF	TGTGCCAGCAGTCACAGGGCGGCGGAGGAGACCCAGTACTTC
NA	TRBV24-1	TRBJ1-1	few	CATSDTRSVDTEAFF	TGTGCCACCAGTGATACCCGTTCGGTGGACACTGAAGCTTTCTTT
TRBD2	TRBV19	TRBJ2-1	NA	CASSWLAGRGEQFF	TGTGCCAGTAGTTGGCTAGCGGGGAGGGGTGAGCAGTTCTTC
TRBD1	TRBV29-1	TRBJ2-2	NA	CSFRQGPNTGELFF	TGCAGCTTCAGACAGGGTCCGAACACCGGGGAGCTGTTTTTT
NA	TRBV4-1	TRBJ2-7	once	CASSQERGLSYEQYF	TGCGCCAGCAGCCAAGAGAGAGGCCTCTCCTACGAGCAGTACTTC
TRBD1	TRBV19	TRBJ2-1	NA	CASSKTGGVYNEQFF	TGTGCCAGTAGTAAGACAGGGGGGGTTTACAATGAGCAGTTCTTC
NA	TRBV5-1	TRBJ1-2	NA	CASSQDSYGYTF	TGCGCCAGCAGCCAGGACAGTTATGGCTACACCTTC
TRBD1	TRBV18	TRBJ2-5	NA	CASSPLPGTGETQYF	TGTGCCAGCTCACCATTGCCCGGGACAGGGGAGACCCAGTACTTC
TRBD2	TRBV19	TRBJ2-1	NA	CASSGRALGIDNEQFF	TGTGCCAGTAGCGGGAGGGCCTTAGGGATTGACAATGAGCAGTTCTTC
TRBD2	TRBV19	TRBJ2-3	NA	CASSSRTSGRILAVTQYF	TGTGCCAGTAGTTCCCGGACTAGCGGGCGGATATTAGCTGTTACGCAGTATTTT
TRBD2	TRBV29-1	TRBJ2-5	NA	CSVNSGKETQYF	TGCAGCGTCAATAGCGGGAAGGAGACCCAGTACTTC
TRBD2	TRBV12-3/TRBV12-4	TRBJ2-1	NA	CASRNLADEQFF	TGTGCCAGCAGAAATCTAGCGGATGAGCAGTTCTTC
TRBD2	TRBV6-2/TRBV6-3	TRBJ2-3	NA	CASSYSSASGLILDTQYF	TGTGCCAGCAGTTACTCCTCGGCTAGCGGGCTCATTCTGGATACGCAGTATTTT
NA	TRBV10-3	TRBJ1-3	NA	CAISDNSGNTIYF	TGTGCCATCAGTGACAACTCTGGAAACACCATATATTTT
TRBD1	TRBV15	TRBJ2-1	NA	CATSRDLMDRENEQFF	TGTGCCACCAGCAGAGATCTGATGGACAGGGAGAATGAGCAGTTCTTC
NA	TRBV5-1	TRBJ1-1	NA	CASSLVSGSNTEAFF	TGCGCCAGCAGCTTGGTAAGCGGTTCAAACACTGAAGCTTTCTTT
TRBD1	TRBV7-8	TRBJ2-7	NA	CASSFPGQGVGYEQYF	TGTGCCAGCAGCTTCCCCGGACAGGGGGTAGGTTACGAGCAGTACTTC
NA	TRBV4-1	TRBJ2-3	few	CASSPYLTDTQYF	TGCGCCAGCAGCCCCTATTTGACAGATACGCAGTATTTT
NA	TRBV28	TRBJ1-1	NA	CASSPRTVMNTEAFF	TGTGCCAGCAGTCCCCGGACAGTCATGAACACTGAAGCTTTCTTT
TRBD1	TRBV7-9	TRBJ2-1	NA	CASSLLPSGTVYNEQFF	TGTGCCAGCAGCTTACTACCATCCGGGACAGTTTACAATGAGCAGTTCTTC
TRBD1	TRBV28	TRBJ1-2	NA	CASSSPTGVYYGYTF	TGTGCCAGCAGTTCCCCGACAGGGGTATATTATGGCTACACCTTC
TRBD1	TRBV29-1	TRBJ2-4	NA	CSVGTGAEGIQYF	TGCAGCGTTGGGACAGGGGCGGAGGGCATTCAGTACTTC
NA	TRBV30	TRBJ2-1	NA	CAWSYLAFYNDQFF	TGTGCCTGGAGTTATCTAGCGTTCTACAATGATCAGTTCTTC
NA	TRBV6-5	TRBJ2-7	once	CASSLYKTGTYEQYF	TGTGCCAGCAGCCTCTATAAGACAGGAACCTACGAGCAGTACTTC
TRBD1	TRBV15	TRBJ1-5	few	CATSEQGYARQPQHF	TGTGCCACAAGTGAACAGGGGTACGCGCGTCAGCCCCAGCATTTT
NA	TRBV28	TRBJ2-7	NA	CASSSSLDVGYEQYF	TGTGCCAGCAGTTCCTCGCTAGACGTAGGCTACGAGCAGTACTTC
NA	TRBV18	TRBJ1-3	few	CASSPGTGPGNTIYF	TGTGCCAGCTCACCCGGTACAGGGCCCGGAAACACCATATATTTT
TRBD1	TRBV11-2	TRBJ1-3	few	CASSFSGTGGGNTIYF	TGTGCCAGCAGCTTCAGCGGTACAGGGGGAGGAAACACCATATATTTT
NA	TRBV9	TRBJ1-2	NA	CASSSPGRGASDYGYTF	TGTGCCAGCAGCTCTCCCGGGCGGGGGGCGTCCGACTATGGCTACACCTTC
NA	TRBV28	TRBJ2-7	NA	CASSDTLISYEQYF	TGTGCCAGCAGCGACACCCTTATTTCATACGAGCAGTACTTC
TRBD2	TRBV7-2	TRBJ2-1	NA	CASSLSTSGGFLAFF	TGTGCCAGCAGCTTAAGCACTAGCGGGGGGTTTTTAGCGTTCTTC
NA	TRBV5-5	TRBJ2-5	NA	CASSLRDIKETQYF	TGTGCCAGCAGCTTGAGGGACATCAAAGAGACCCAGTACTTC
NA	TRBV18	TRBJ1-5	NA	CASSPDGNSNQPQHF	TGTGCCAGCTCACCAGACGGGAATAGCAATCAGCCCCAGCATTTT
NA	TRBV11-2	TRBJ2-3	NA	CASSLAEASTDTQYF	TGTGCCAGCAGCTTAGCGGAGGCTAGCACAGATACGCAGTATTTT
TRBD1	TRBV29-1	TRBJ1-2	NA	CSVSTGGNYGYTF	TGCAGCGTTTCGACAGGGGGCAACTATGGCTACACCTTC
TRBD1	TRBV5-1	TRBJ2-1	NA	CASSTGQGRHNEQFF	TGCGCCAGCAGCACGGGACAGGGTAGGCACAATGAGCAGTTCTTC
NA	TRBV19	TRBJ1-2	NA	CASRTGGQGRYGYTF	TGTGCCAGTAGGACCGGTGGGCAGGGCCGCTATGGCTACACCTTC
TRBD1	TRBV4-1	TRBJ1-2	NA	CASSQGPTGVGYTF	TGCGCCAGCAGCCAAGGCCCGACAGGGGTAGGCTACACCTTC